Shown below are 5 T cell receptor beta chains from a single sample sequenced in a study of blood T cell repertoires in COVID-19. The table came from immunoSEQ multiplex PCR; TCRdb's copy has only in-frame clones and leaves some out. Here the sample spans hundreds of thousands of clones, approximately 90% being singletons. Sample: peripheral blood. These receptors all stem from an older woman with acute or convalescent COVID-19.

The V gene is TRBV15, the J gene TRBJ2-7; D not resolved. The CDR3 is 15 amino acids. Trimming cost V 0 bases and J 0 bases, with 9 bases left between them. Germline CDR1 and CDR2: LNHNV and YYDKDF (reference sequence). For the CDR3, the DNA is TGTGCCACCAGCAGAGATGGGTCGGGCTCCTACGAGCAGTACTTC. Encoded protein: CATSRDGSGSYEQYF.

V and J are TRBV3-1 (or the pseudogene TRBV3-2) and TRBJ1-6; TRBD1 agrees at 7 bases. Germline loops: CDR1 LGHDT, CDR2 YNNKEL (reference sequence). After removal of 6 bases from V and 9 bases from J, the junction contained 11 bases not matched to a gene. This CDR3 spans 15 amino acids. CDR3 coding DNA: TGTGCCAGCAGGGCGGGACAGTGGGTTGGTTCACCCCTCCACTTT. Its protein product is CASRAGQWVGSPLHF.

The chain recombines TRBV5-1 with TRBJ2-3; TRBD2 matches at 13 bases. CDR1 is SGHRS and CDR2 is YFSETQ in the germline V gene. The CDR3 sequence is 16 residues long. V lost 4 bases and J lost 1; bases outside the gene matches: 3. CDR3 coding DNA: TGCGCCAGCAGCGCCGGGACTAGCGGGGGCACAGATACGCAGTATTTT. Translation gives CASSAGTSGGTDTQYF.

The chain carries TRBV5-6 and TRBJ1-5, with D possibly matching TRBD1 (6 bases). V lost 2 bases, J lost 7 bases, and 13 bases lay in between. CDR1 is SGHDT and CDR2 is YYEEEE in the germline V gene. The CDR3 has 14 amino acids. CDR3 residues: CASSLWGGRQPQHF. The CDR3 DNA reads TGTGCCAGCAGCTTATGGGGGGGCAGGCAGCCCCAGCATTTT.

This clone has just one count. Other DNA variants within this sample encode the same CDR3. The chain is built from TRBV28 and TRBJ1-1, with a weak D call TRBD1 (6 bases). Germline-derived CDR1 and CDR2 are MDHEN and SYDVKM. The V gene lost 1 base and the J gene lost 10 bases, with 7 bases spanning the gap. The CDR3 contains 11 residues. CDR3 region: CASSLSGVAFF. The CDR3 DNA sequence: TGTGCCAGCAGTTTATCAGGGGTAGCTTTCTTT.